This note documents a single TCR beta chain sequence. CDR3 length equals 15 residues. Germline V lookup: CDR1 SGHAT, CDR2 FQDESV (reference sequence). After removal of 5 bases from V and 3 bases from J, the junction contained 10 bases not matched to a gene. A marrow graft followed busulfan-fludarabine conditioning, with cyclophosphamide on days +3 and +4. This specimen comes from a study of T cells after posttransplantation cyclophosphamide. This table comes from immunoSEQ multiplex PCR, and its TCRdb copy is limited to in-frame clones, with some not included. The sample shows almost 2,500 clones, less than 85% of them seen only once.

The receptor was derived from a male patient in his 30s who received an allogeneic stem cell transplant from a related donor, was CMV-positive, and had acute GVHD only. Some T cells may be graft donor cells. The chain is built from TRBV11-1 and TRBJ2-7; 7 bases fit TRBD1. Source: PBMCs, taken after allogeneic stem cell transplant with posttransplant cyclophosphamide. Here the CDR3 DNA reads TGTGCCAGCAGCCCGAGGGACAGAGCATTCTACGAGCAGTACTTC. Translating it yields CASSPRDRAFYEQYF.